These 20 T cell receptor beta chains were all obtained from the same sample, sequenced in a study of CD8+CD57+ T cells in acquired aplastic anemia. Sequencing was done on patients that had shown CD8+CD57+ cell expansion by flow cytometry. Template material for TCR beta VDJ and CDR3 profiling consisted of genomic DNA. In TCRdb, the reads were re-called with MiXCR into one record per CDR3 protein. The sample holds about 58,000 distinct CDR3 sequences, roughly three fifths seen once. The specimen sequenced was sorted CD4+, CD8+, or CD8+CD57+ T cells (not recorded which) from PBMCs. The receptor set was obtained from a human donor with aplastic anemia.

This chain joins TRBV19 and TRBJ1-1; 11 nucleotides match TRBD1. Trimming cost V 3 bases and J 11 bases; bases outside gene matches: 8. Germline lookup yields CDR1 LNHDA and CDR2 SQIVND (reference sequence). The CDR3 is 14 residues long. The CDR3 bases are TGTGCCAGTAGTATCACCGGACAGGGGGCCGTTGCTTTCTTT. Protein: CASSITGQGAVAFF.

This clonotype was counted at least ten times. The chain has TRBV28 and TRBJ2-7, with 11 bases matching TRBD1. Looked up from germline, CDR1 is MDHEN and CDR2 is SYDVKM. This CDR3 is 18 amino acids long. V gave up 4 bases and J gave up 6 bases; unmatched junction bases: 17. CDR3 nucleotides: TGTGCCAGCAGTTATCTAAGGACAGGGGGCTCCCTGGGGGGCGAGCAGTACTTC. Its protein is CASSYLRTGGSLGGEQYF.

V gene TRBV2 combines with J gene TRBJ1-1; D is unresolved. CDR1 and CDR2 from the germline V gene are SNHLY and FYNNEI. V was cut by 0 bases and J by 9 bases, with 5 bases left in between. The CDR3 totals 11 residues. CDR3 protein: CASSEARKAFF. As DNA, the CDR3 is TGTGCCAGCAGTGAAGCTAGGAAAGCTTTCTTT.

This clonotype came up many times. This may be a read error: a much more frequent sequence differs by one nucleotide. The missing conserved phenylalanine or tryptophan at the end of this CDR3 makes a read error likely. The rearrangement joins TRBV19 to TRBJ2-3; D gene uncertain. V was pared by 1 base and J by 2 bases, with 4 bases between. The CDR3 totals 13 residues. Looked up from germline, CDR1 is LNHDA and CDR2 is SQIVND (reference sequence). The CDR3 reads CASSIGHTDTQYS. The CDR3 region has the DNA TGTGCCAGTAGTATAGGCCACACAGATACGCAGTATTCT.

The chain carries TRBV7-2 and TRBJ1-5, with no clear D. Germline V lookup: CDR1 SGHTA, CDR2 FQGNSA. V lost 4 bases and J 5 bases, leaving 12 bases between the germline ends. The CDR3 has 14 residues. CDR3 DNA: TGTGCCAGCAGCTCTCGGACGGCCGATCAGCCCCAGCATTTT. As protein: CASSSRTADQPQHF.

The chain employs TRBV7-2 and TRBJ2-7, with 8 positions matching TRBD2. The germline V gene has CDR1 SGHTA and CDR2 FQGNSA. The CDR3 contains 16 residues. Germline trimming cut 0 bases from V and 3 bases from J; bases unmatched to any gene: 7. In DNA, the CDR3 is TGTGCCAGCAGCTTAGCCGGACTAGCTATGTACTACGAGCAGTACTTC. Translating it yields CASSLAGLAMYYEQYF.

V is TRBV24-1 and J is TRBJ1-1; 7 nucleotides line up with TRBD1. Trimming removed 4 bases from V and 8 bases from J; junction bases left unmatched: 6. From germline, CDR1 is KGHDR and CDR2 SFDVKD. This CDR3 spans 13 amino acids. The DNA of the CDR3 is TGTGCCACCAGTGACACGACAGGGTCCGAAGCTTTCTTT. Residues: CATSDTTGSEAFF.

The chain recombines TRBV2 with TRBJ2-3; 13 nucleotides align to TRBD2. V was clipped by 7 bases and J by 2 bases; unmatched bases: 6. Germline values: CDR1 SNHLY, CDR2 FYNNEI. This CDR3 comprises 16 residues. CDR3 loop: CASKRGLAGFTDTQYF. Written as DNA, the CDR3 is TGTGCCAGCAAACGGGGACTAGCGGGATTCACAGATACGCAGTATTTT.

This clonotype was seen just once. The chain is built from TRBV28 and TRBJ1-6, with D perhaps matching TRBD1 (5 bases). Trimming took 3 bases from V and 5 from J, leaving 8 bases between them. CDR1 is MDHEN and CDR2 is SYDVKM in the germline V gene. The CDR3 covers 14 residues. This CDR3 reads CASSFWDDNSPLHF. As DNA, the CDR3 is TGTGCCAGCAGTTTCTGGGACGATAATTCACCCCTCCACTTT.

The J gene is TRBJ1-1, the V gene TRBV7-2; D is possibly TRBD1 (5 bases). Trimming took 1 base from V and 6 from J, leaving 9 bases between them. CDR1 and CDR2 from the germline V gene are SGHTA and FQGNSA. The CDR3 spans 13 residues. The CDR3, as DNA: TGTGCCAGCAGCTTAGTGGGCAGGGCTGAAGCTTTCTTT. Protein sequence: CASSLVGRAEAFF.

The chain couples TRBV7-2 to TRBJ2-7; 7 bases fit TRBD1. J lost 3 bases, V lost 1 base, and 3 bases had no gene match. The CDR3 has 14 residues. CDR1 SGHTA and CDR2 FQGNSA come from the germline V gene. The CDR3 DNA reads TGTGCCAGCAGCTTAGAGGGACAGTACTACGAGCAGTACTTC. Protein: CASSLEGQYYEQYF.

The chain couples TRBV20-1 to TRBJ1-3; D ambiguous. V lost 0 bases, J lost 4 bases, and 13 bases lay in between. The germline gives CDR1 DFQATT, CDR2 SNEGSKA (reference sequence). The CDR3 is made up of 15 amino acids. CDR3 coding DNA: TGCAGTGCTAGAGATTTGGAGGATAGGGGAAACACCATATATTTT. It yields the protein CSARDLEDRGNTIYF.

The chain joins TRBV19 to TRBJ2-6, with D perhaps TRBD1 or TRBD2 (5 bases each). Germline assignment: CDR1 LNHDA and CDR2 SQIVND (reference sequence). V was trimmed by 5 bases and J by 3 bases, leaving 14 bases between them. The CDR3 extends over 16 amino acids. In nucleotides, the CDR3 is TGTGCCAGTAGTGTTACCGGGGCTGGTGGGGCCAACGTCCTGACTTTC. It is translated as CASSVTGAGGANVLTF.

This clonotype was detected many times. The chain uses TRBV5-6 and TRBJ1-3, with 7 bases that match TRBD1. Germline CDR1 SGHDT, CDR2 YYEEEE. The CDR3 totals 16 residues. After removal of 4 bases from V and 0 bases from J, the junction contained 7 bases not matched to a gene. The DNA for the CDR3 is TGTGCCAGCAGCCCTCCCAGGGACAGCTCTGGAAACACCATATATTTT. Translated: CASSPPRDSSGNTIYF.

This clonotype was counted at least ten times. This chain uses TRBV5-8 with TRBJ2-1; tentative D call: TRBD1 (5 bases). Germline V lookup: CDR1 SGHTS, CDR2 YDEGEE. This CDR3 is 15 amino acids long. With 1 base removed from V and 2 bases from J, the gap between germline ends came to 10 bases. CDR3: CASSLQGAPYNEQFF. The CDR3 DNA follows: TGTGCCAGCAGCTTGCAGGGTGCGCCCTACAATGAGCAGTTCTTC.

This clonotype was found once. The rearrangement uses TRBV2 and TRBJ1-2, with unresolved D. Trimming removed 5 bases from V and 13 bases from J, with 17 bases in between. Germline CDR1 reads SNHLY; CDR2 reads FYNNEI. The CDR3 is 12 amino acids. CDR3: CASSPSTDLLTF. CDR3 bases: TGTGCCAGCAGTCCGTCGACCGACCTGCTCACCTTC.

In regard to this clonotype: A much bigger clone sits one base away, suggesting this may be a read error. CDR3 residues: CASSLDQVTYNEQYF. Here the CDR3 DNA reads TGTGCCAGCAGCTTAGATCAGGTGACCTACAATGAGCAGTACTTC. The rearrangement joins TRBV11-2 to TRBJ2-7; D not certain. V lost 0 bases to trimming and J lost 7 bases, with 16 bases between them. This CDR3 contains 15 residues. CDR1 is SGHAT, CDR2 FQNNGV, per germline.

The chain recombines TRBV2 with TRBJ1-6; 10 bases match TRBD1. The CDR3 loop spans 15 amino acids. The germline V gene has CDR1 SNHLY and CDR2 FYNNEI. Trimming removed 6 bases from V and 14 bases from J; junction bases left unmatched: 13. The CDR3 spells CASRTGQGVLRTLHF. The CDR3 DNA reads TGTGCCAGCAGAACCGGACAGGGGGTGTTGAGGACCCTCCACTTT.

Ten or more counts support this clonotype. This chain links TRBV7-9 with TRBJ2-3; no reliable D call. The germline V gene has CDR1 SEHNR and CDR2 FQNEAQ (reference sequence). CDR3 length equals 16 residues. V lost 5 bases and J 3 bases, leaving 18 bases between the germline ends. The CDR3: CASSPTPGVGTDTQYF. The CDR3 nucleotides are TGTGCCAGCAGCCCCACGCCAGGAGTGGGGACAGATACGCAGTATTTT. Using reference TRBV7-9 and TRBJ2-3 for the parts outside the CDR3, the full variable domain is DTGVSQNPRHKITKRGQNVTFRCDPISEHNRLYWYRQTLGQGPEFLTYFQNEAQLEKSRLLSDRFSAERPKGSFSTLEIQRTEQGDSAMYLCASSPTPGVGTDTQYFGPGTRLTVL.

This clonotype was counted ten times or more. The chain joins TRBV24-1 to TRBJ2-2; maybe TRBD1 (6 bases). This CDR3 comprises 16 residues. V lost 4 bases, J lost 7 bases, and 18 bases lay in between. CDR1 KGHDR and CDR2 SFDVKD come from the germline V gene. CDR3 loop: CATSDPTGGADGELFF. The CDR3 region has the DNA TGTGCCACCAGTGACCCTACTGGGGGCGCAGACGGGGAGCTGTTTTTT.